Here is one TCR beta chain with its context. Across under 25 US areas, participants ranged in age from 18 to 89 years. Recovered participants had two consecutive negative NP/OP PCR tests, healthcare professional clearance, or symptom resolution. The data originate from a study of blood T cell repertoires in COVID-19. For the study at large: Both acute and convalescent COVID-19 samples were obtained from the United States, Italy and Spain.

The protocol was immunoSEQ multiplex PCR, while the TCRdb copy is restricted to in-frame clones and leaves out a portion. The table records about 250,000 clones, approximately 83% of them present only once. The sample consisted of PBMCs or T cells enriched from blood (not recorded which). This receptor was taken from a woman in her thirties who had recovered from COVID-19.

Here the CDR3 DNA reads TGTGCCAGCAGTCCACAGGTCTATGGCTACACCTTC. Residues: CASSPQVYGYTF. This sequence joins TRBV28 and TRBJ1-2; D may be TRBD1 (5 bases). V dropped 5 bases and J dropped 4 bases, with 8 bases sitting between them. The CDR3 loop spans 12 amino acids. Germline lookup yields CDR1 MDHEN and CDR2 SYDVKM.